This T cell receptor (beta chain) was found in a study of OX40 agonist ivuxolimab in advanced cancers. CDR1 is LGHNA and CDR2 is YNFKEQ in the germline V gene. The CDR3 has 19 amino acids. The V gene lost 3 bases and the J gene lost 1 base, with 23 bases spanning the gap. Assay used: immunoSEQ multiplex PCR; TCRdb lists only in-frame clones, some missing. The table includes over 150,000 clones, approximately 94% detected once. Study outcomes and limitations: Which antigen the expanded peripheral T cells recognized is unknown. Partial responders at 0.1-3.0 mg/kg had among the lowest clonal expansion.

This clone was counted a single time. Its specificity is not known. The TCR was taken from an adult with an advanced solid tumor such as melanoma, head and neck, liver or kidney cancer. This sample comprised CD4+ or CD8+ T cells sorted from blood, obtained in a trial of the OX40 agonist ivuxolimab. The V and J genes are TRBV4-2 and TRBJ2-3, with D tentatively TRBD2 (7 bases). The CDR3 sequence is CASSQDAGGRITGTDTQYF. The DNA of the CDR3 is TGTGCCAGCAGCCAGGATGCCGGGGGGCGAATAACCGGCACAGATACGCAGTATTTT.